These 18 T cell receptor beta chains came from one sample sequenced in a study of T cell responses to AZD1222 COVID-19 vaccine. Here immunoSEQ multiplex PCR was the method, and the copy in TCRdb shows in-frame clones only, minus some. The table shows about 130,000 clones, with under 90% occurring only once. The input for sequencing was peripheral blood, taken on day 0 of AZD1222 vaccination. The receptors were sampled from an adult in good health.

The chain links TRBV27 to TRBJ1-2, with 9 bases that match TRBD1. From germline, CDR1 is MNHEY and CDR2 SMNVEV (reference sequence). Trimming removed 0 bases from V and 3 bases from J; junction bases left unmatched: 14. The CDR3 contains 19 residues. The CDR3 DNA follows: TGTGCCAGCAGTTTATCTGGTCTGGGGGGACAGGGTGGTGACTATGGCTACACCTTC. Protein sequence: CASSLSGLGGQGGDYGYTF.

The chain couples TRBV19 to TRBJ2-3; weak D call: TRBD1 (6 bases). The V gene lost 4 bases and the J gene lost 4 bases, with 18 bases spanning the gap. The CDR3 is 16 residues long. Germline V gene data show CDR1 as LNHDA and CDR2 as SQIVND (reference sequence). CDR3 coding DNA: TGTGCCAGTAGTACCGCGACAGGTAGAGTAGCAGATACGCAGTATTTT. It is translated as CASSTATGRVADTQYF. Based on the CDR3 plus reference TRBV19 and TRBJ2-3, the full variable domain is DGGITQSPKYLFRKEGQNVTLSCEQNLNHDAMYWYRQDPGQGLRLIYYSQIVNDFQKGDIAEGYSVSREKKESFPLTVTSAQKNPTAFYLCASSTATGRVADTQYFGPGTRLTVL.

With regard to this clone: This same CDR3 is encoded by further DNA sequences in the sample. CDR3 DNA: TGTGCCAGCAGCCAAGAAGGTATAGGAAACTCCTACAATGAGCAGTTCTTC. Its protein is CASSQEGIGNSYNEQFF. The chain links TRBV3-1 (or the pseudogene TRBV3-2) to TRBJ2-1; no firm D call. This CDR3 has 17 residues. Germline V gene sequence: CDR1 LGHDT, CDR2 YNNKEL (reference sequence). V was shortened by 0 bases and J by 0 bases, with 12 bases between the two germline ends.

The chain recombines TRBV6-4 with TRBJ1-6, with D unclear. In germline, CDR1 is MRHNA, CDR2 SNTAGT. The CDR3 extends over 14 amino acids. Trimming removed 5 bases from V and 8 bases from J, with 13 bases in between. The CDR3 DNA follows: TGTGCCAGCAGTCCCATCGCAGACCATTCACCCCTCCACTTT. It yields the protein CASSPIADHSPLHF.

The chain links TRBV19 to TRBJ1-6; TRBD1 is a possible D gene (5 bases). V shed 5 bases and J shed 11 bases, with 13 bases lying between them. The CDR3 is 13 amino acids. From germline, CDR1 is LNHDA and CDR2 SQIVND (reference sequence). The CDR3 DNA is TGTGCCAGTAGTCAAGGGGAGAAAACACCCCTCCACTTT. It yields the protein CASSQGEKTPLHF.

The gene calls are TRBV6-5 and TRBJ1-6, with TRBD1 matching over 8 bases. Per the germline V gene, CDR1 is MNHEY and CDR2 is SVGAGI. V shed 6 bases and J 7 bases; nucleotides not matched to a gene: 2. The CDR3 length is 13 residues. The CDR3 nucleotides read TGTGCCAGCAGACGACAGGGGAATTCACCCCTCCACTTT. Translated: CASRRQGNSPLHF.

The chain is built from TRBV2 and TRBJ1-1, with D perhaps TRBD1 (5 bases). The CDR3 loop spans 12 amino acids. V was trimmed by 10 bases and J by 4 bases, leaving 13 bases between them. Germline assignment: CDR1 SNHLY and CDR2 FYNNEI. The CDR3 sequence is CATQVGATEAFF. The DNA of the CDR3 is TGTGCCACTCAGGTAGGGGCCACTGAAGCTTTCTTT.

In regard to this clone: This sample includes further DNA sequences coding for the same CDR3. J is TRBJ1-2 and V is TRBV27, with a weak D call TRBD1 (5 bases). Trimming stripped 0 bases from V and 7 bases from J, with 9 bases between. Germline V gives CDR1 MNHEY, CDR2 SMNVEV (reference sequence). The CDR3 has 13 amino acids. Here the CDR3 DNA reads TGTGCCAGCAGTTTATCTGGGGGGGTTGGCTACACCTTC. Translating gives CASSLSGGVGYTF.

The chain joins TRBV20-1 to TRBJ1-2, with D unresolved. V was cut by 6 bases and J by 1 base, with 6 bases left in between. The germline V gene has CDR1 DFQATT and CDR2 SNEGSKA (reference sequence). CDR3 length: 11 amino acids. CDR3 sequence: CSAQINYGYTF. The CDR3 DNA sequence: TGCAGTGCCCAGATTAACTATGGCTACACCTTC.

The genes are TRBV6-2 or TRBV6-3 and TRBJ1-5; D gene ambiguous. The CDR3 length is 12 residues. Germline lookup yields CDR1 MNHEY and CDR2 SVGEGT. The ends were cut back, 2 bases at V and 5 bases at J, with 4 bases in the middle. The CDR3 loop is CASSYRDQPQHF. The CDR3 DNA reads TGTGCCAGCAGTTACAGGGATCAGCCCCAGCATTTT.

This chain joins TRBV10-1 and TRBJ2-2, with 7 bases fitting TRBD1. There are 15 residues in the CDR3. The ends lost 6 bases at V and 6 bases at J; junction bases unmatched: 10. Per germline, CDR1 WNHNN and CDR2 SYGVQD (reference sequence). The CDR3 coding sequence is TGCGCCAGCAGGGGTCAAACAGGGGCCGCCGGGGAGCTGTTTTTT. Translated, it gives CASRGQTGAAGELFF.

CDR3 in DNA: TGCAGTGCTAGTAGGGACAGGGGGAACAATCAGCCCCAGCATTTT. Amino acids: CSASRDRGNNQPQHF. This rearrangement joins TRBV20-1 to TRBJ1-5; 11 nucleotides align to TRBD1. CDR1 is DFQATT and CDR2 is SNEGSKA in the germline V gene (reference sequence). Trimming cost V 3 bases and J 3 bases; bases outside gene matches: 4. This CDR3 comprises 15 residues.

The rearrangement links TRBV5-8 to TRBJ1-4; the match to TRBD1 covers 7 bases. The CDR3 extends over 15 amino acids. Germline V gene sequence: CDR1 SGHTS, CDR2 YDEGEE. V shed 1 base, J shed 7 bases, and the junction held 7 bases outside the gene matches. For the CDR3, the DNA is TGTGCCAGCAGCTTGATGGACAGGAATTTTGAAAAACTGTTTTTT. Translating gives CASSLMDRNFEKLFF.

J is TRBJ1-4 and V is TRBV7-9; 7 bases align to TRBD1. CDR1 and CDR2 from the germline V gene are SEHNR and FQNEAQ (reference sequence). The CDR3 contains 17 residues. With 5 bases clipped from V and 8 bases from J, the junction kept 17 bases outside the gene matches. The CDR3 is CASSPPSTGTVSEKLFF. The CDR3 DNA reads TGTGCCAGCAGCCCACCGTCGACCGGGACAGTAAGCGAAAAACTGTTTTTT.

The CDR3 is CASSLERSRFRNTEAFF. Written as DNA, the CDR3 is TGTGCCAGCAGCCTAGAACGGTCGAGGTTCCGGAACACTGAAGCTTTCTTT. The genes are TRBV7-2 and TRBJ1-1; D not certain. Germline CDR1 reads SGHTA; CDR2 reads FQGNSA. Trimming left V 5 bases short and J 1 base short, with 20 bases between. The CDR3 loop spans 17 amino acids. Looking up the rest from reference TRBV7-2 and TRBJ1-1 gives the full variable domain: GAGVSQSPSNKVTEKGKDVELRCDPISGHTALYWYRQSLGQGLEFLIYFQGNSAPDKSGLPSDRFSAERTGGSVSTLTIQRTQQEDSAVYLCASSLERSRFRNTEAFFGQGTRLTVV.

The J gene is TRBJ2-5, the V gene TRBV5-1; TRBD2 aligns across 9 bases. Unmatched junction bases numbered 7, after V lost 2 bases and J lost 5 bases. The CDR3 totals 15 residues. Per germline, CDR1 SGHRS and CDR2 YFSETQ. The CDR3 here is CASSFRGGAEETQYF. The DNA of the CDR3 is TGCGCCAGCAGCTTTCGCGGGGGGGCCGAGGAGACCCAGTACTTC.

CDR3 sequence (DNA): TGTGCCAGCAGCTTACCCCGGGACAGGGCTAACACTGAAGCTTTCTTT. This encodes CASSLPRDRANTEAFF. The chain uses TRBV11-2 and TRBJ1-1, with 9 nucleotides matching TRBD1. This CDR3 spans 16 amino acids. CDR1 and CDR2 from the germline V gene are SGHAT and FQNNGV. V lost 2 bases and J lost 2; bases outside the gene matches: 6. The entire variable domain, with the rest obtained from reference TRBV11-2 and TRBJ1-1, is as follows: EAGVAQSPRYKIIEKRQSVAFWCNPISGHATLYWYQQILGQGPKLLIQFQNNGVVDDSQLPKDRFSAERLKGVDSTLKIQPAKLEDSAVYLCASSLPRDRANTEAFFGQGTRLTVV.

The rearrangement uses TRBV29-1 and TRBJ2-2; D gene unclear. V was trimmed by 6 bases and J by 1 base, leaving 9 bases between them. This CDR3 contains 13 residues. Per germline, CDR1 SQVTM and CDR2 ANQGSEA. In DNA form, the CDR3 reads TGCAGCGTGACCCCGGAGAACACCGGGGAGCTGTTTTTT. Amino acid sequence: CSVTPENTGELFF.